The 8 T cell receptor beta chains given below trace back to one sample, sequenced in a study of shared clonotypes between healthy human individuals (dated by TCRdb to about 2020). Library preparation employed the immunoSEQ multiplex PCR assay. The table was pulled from immuneACCESS by TCRdb, which kept in-frame rearrangements only. Such tables lose some clones; where checked, under half of the loss comes from unresolved V genes, and the rest has no known cause. The sample table contains 800,000 to 1,200,000 clones; only one count was recorded for around 78% of them. The ten largest account for roughly 0.56% of the sample. Sequencing was carried out using memory CD4+ T cells from PBMCs. In light of the paper, this sample's cell subset or site label describes: CD45RA-negative fraction. All receptors come from a young man in good health. Some clones in this sample may be carry-over from other donors' samples.

This clone was seen only a few times. The gene calls are TRBV7-9 and TRBJ2-1; D uncertain. The CDR3 has 12 amino acids. Trimming left V 5 bases short and J 8 bases short, with 10 bases between. Germline V gene data show CDR1 as SEHNR and CDR2 as FQNEAQ (reference sequence). The CDR3 region is CASSTDGHEQFF. The CDR3 nucleotides are TGTGCCAGCAGCACCGATGGCCATGAGCAGTTCTTC.

This clone was counted between two and nine times. The chain has TRBV9 and TRBJ1-5; D gene unclear. The CDR3 has 15 amino acids. CDR1 and CDR2 from the germline V gene are SGDLS and YYNGEE. The V end lost 2 bases, the J end lost 1 base, and 10 bases lay between the germline ends. CDR3 loop: CASSVSPTSNQPQHF. The DNA of the CDR3 is TGTGCCAGCAGCGTCAGCCCGACCAGCAATCAGCCCCAGCATTTT.

This clone was counted only a few times. The rearrangement uses TRBV5-1 and TRBJ1-2, with a possible D match to TRBD1 (6 bases). CDR3 length: 14 residues. V lost 4 bases and J 2 bases, leaving 12 bases between the germline ends. Germline V gene data show CDR1 as SGHRS and CDR2 as YFSETQ. The CDR3 sequence: CASSRTDPNYGYTF. CDR3 coding DNA: TGCGCCAGCAGCCGGACAGACCCAAACTATGGCTACACCTTC. The full variable domain, its missing parts supplied by reference TRBV5-1 and TRBJ1-2, is KAGVTQTPRYLIKTRGQQVTLSCSPISGHRSVSWYQQTPGQGLQFLFEYFSETQRNKGNFPGRFSGRQFSNSRSEMNVSTLELGDSALYLCASSRTDPNYGYTFGSGTRLTVV.

CDR3 sequence (DNA): TGTGCCAGCAGACCCATGAGGGCTCAGCCCCAGCATTTT. It specifies CASRPMRAQPQHF. The chain uses TRBV28 and TRBJ1-5; D call uncertain. Germline loops: CDR1 MDHEN, CDR2 SYDVKM. Trimming took off 6 bases at V and 6 bases at J, with 12 bases between the two ends. The CDR3 is made up of 13 amino acids.

The rearrangement uses TRBV9 and TRBJ1-1; unclear D gene. CDR1 and CDR2 (germline): SGDLS, YYNGEE. The CDR3 sequence is 15 residues long. V was shortened by 4 bases and J by 1 base, with 14 bases between the two germline ends. CDR3 residues: CASSPPVGPNTEAFF. In nucleotides, the CDR3 is TGTGCCAGCAGCCCCCCAGTCGGACCGAACACTGAAGCTTTCTTT.

The CDR3, as DNA: TGTGCCAGTAGTATCGAGGGCGCCACTGGAAACACCATATATTTT. Amino acid sequence: CASSIEGATGNTIYF. The rearrangement uses TRBV19 and TRBJ1-3; D not resolved. The CDR3 spans 15 residues. V lost 3 bases, J lost 2 bases, and 11 bases lay in between. Germline V gene data show CDR1 as LNHDA and CDR2 as SQIVND (reference sequence). The full variable domain, completed using reference TRBV19 and TRBJ1-3, is DGGITQSPKYLFRKEGQNVTLSCEQNLNHDAMYWYRQDPGQGLRLIYYSQIVNDFQKGDIAEGYSVSREKKESFPLTVTSAQKNPTAFYLCASSIEGATGNTIYFGEGSWLTVV.

As regards this clone: This sample includes further DNA sequences coding for the same CDR3. This chain connects TRBV10-3 to TRBJ1-5, with 9 bases fitting TRBD1. The J segment lost 3 bases and the V segment lost 8 bases, leaving 2 bases of the junction unmatched. This CDR3 comprises 13 residues. Germline assignment: CDR1 ENHRY and CDR2 SYGVKD. CDR3 DNA: TGTGCCATCCGGGACAGGGACAATCAGCCCCAGCATTTT. Encoded protein: CAIRDRDNQPQHF.

This sequence joins TRBV4-2 and TRBJ2-6, with a possible D match to TRBD1 (6 bases). The CDR3 has 18 residues. CDR1 and CDR2 (germline): LGHNA, YNFKEQ. Deletions cut 3 bases from V and 0 bases from J, with 15 bases between. CDR3 sequence: CASSHAAGVVSGANVLTF. The DNA for the CDR3 is TGTGCCAGCAGCCATGCAGCAGGGGTCGTCTCTGGGGCCAACGTCCTGACTTTC.